One sample yielded the 5 T cell receptor beta chains listed below, sequenced in a study of tissue T cells after allogeneic stem cell transplantation. The protocol was immunoSEQ multiplex PCR, while the TCRdb copy is restricted to in-frame clones and leaves out a portion. The sample records 4,000 to 5,000 clones, about 60% being singletons. The source was tissue from the esophagus, collected at autopsy. The receptors stem from a female donor older than 55 with lung cancer.

The J gene is TRBJ1-3, the V gene TRBV12-3 or TRBV12-4; D remains unclear. V dropped 7 bases and J dropped 2 bases, with 0 bases sitting between them. The CDR3 extends over 10 amino acids. The CDR3 here is CASTGNTIYF. For the CDR3, the DNA is TGTGCCAGCACTGGAAACACCATATATTTT.

The gene calls are TRBV5-1 and TRBJ2-7; D assignment may be TRBD1 or TRBD2 (5 bases each). V gave up 4 bases and J gave up 4 bases, with 15 bases separating them. The germline CDR1 and CDR2 sequences are SGHRS and YFSETQ. CDR3 length equals 14 residues. The CDR3 sequence is CASSTGLYLYEQYF. CDR3 coding DNA: TGCGCCAGCAGCACAGGACTGTATCTGTACGAGCAGTACTTC.

The chain couples TRBV10-2 to TRBJ2-3; 8 positions agree with TRBD1. This CDR3 contains 14 residues. Per the germline V gene, CDR1 is WSHSY and CDR2 is SAAADI. The ends lost 3 bases at V and 1 base at J; junction bases unmatched: 0. CDR3 residues: CASSEQGGTDTQYF. CDR3 nucleotides: TGCGCCAGCAGTGAACAGGGGGGCACAGATACGCAGTATTTT.

J is TRBJ2-7 and V is TRBV30, with 9 bases matching TRBD1. Germline loops: CDR1 GTSNPN, CDR2 SVGIG (reference sequence). The CDR3 extends over 15 amino acids. J was trimmed by 6 bases and V by 4 bases; bases with no gene match: 13. The CDR3: CAWTFARTGVGEQYF. In DNA, the CDR3 is TGTGCCTGGACCTTCGCCCGGACAGGGGTGGGCGAGCAGTACTTC.

This clone was seen only a few times. The CDR3 sequence: CASSGDGTGQYF. The CDR3 bases are TGTGCCAGCAGTGGAGACGGGACAGGGCAGTACTTC. J is TRBJ2-7 and V is TRBV12-3 or TRBV12-4; 8 bases align to TRBD1. The CDR3 runs 12 residues. V was pared by 5 bases and J by 9 bases, with 6 bases of the junction left unmatched.